Below, 28 T cell receptor beta chains from the same sample are listed, as sequenced in a study of blood T cells in healthy people across ages. Using a J-beta primer mix together with a sample-barcoded 5' primer, a second PCR was run for roughly 6 to 12 cycles. TCRdb redid the calling of the 5' RACE reads with MiXCR, one entry per CDR3 protein. The sample includes just over 800,000 distinct CDR3 sequences, approximately 65% of them seen just once. Sample: blood. These receptors were taken from a man aged 30 to 39 in good health.

The chain couples TRBV10-3 to TRBJ2-5, with 9 bases lining up with TRBD2. V was pared by 3 bases and J by 2 bases, with 4 bases of the junction left unmatched. CDR1 and CDR2 from the germline V gene are ENHRY and SYGVKD. The CDR3 consists of 15 residues. The CDR3: CAISDSSGEQETQYF. The CDR3 coding sequence is TGTGCCATCAGTGACTCTAGCGGGGAACAAGAGACCCAGTACTTC.

This clonotype has just a few counts. The J gene is TRBJ2-1, the V gene TRBV4-3, with D possibly being TRBD1 (6 bases). The CDR3 sequence is 13 residues long. V lost 0 bases, J lost 10 bases, and 10 bases lay in between. Germline CDR1 reads LGHNA; CDR2 reads YSLEER. The CDR3: CASSQDEGTEQFF. DNA for the CDR3: TGCGCCAGCAGCCAAGATGAGGGGACAGAGCAGTTCTTC.

J is TRBJ2-3 and V is TRBV14; D ambiguous. The CDR3 contains 13 residues. The V end was cut by 4 bases, the J end by 6 bases, with 11 bases between. The germline V gene has CDR1 SGHDN and CDR2 FVKESK. The CDR3 sequence is CASSRLIADTQYF. CDR3 nucleotides: TGTGCCAGCAGCCGTTTGATCGCGGATACGCAGTATTTT.

The chain employs TRBV4-3 and TRBJ2-3; D might be TRBD1 (5 bases). CDR3 size: 15 residues. CDR1 and CDR2 from the germline V gene are LGHNA and YSLEER. V shed 1 base and J shed 13 bases, with 21 bases lying between them. The CDR3, as DNA: TGCGCCAGCAGCCAAGTCGCAGGGCCAGGGCCCGCGGAGTATTTT. This translates into CASSQVAGPGPAEYF.

This clonotype showed up just a few times. The rearrangement links TRBV20-1 to TRBJ2-3, with 7 bases that match TRBD2. The CDR3 runs to 13 residues. The germline V gene has CDR1 DFQATT and CDR2 SNEGSKA (reference sequence). Losses at the gene ends were 6 bases for V and 7 bases for J; bases not matched to a gene: 10. CDR3 sequence reads: CSAYGLVWNTQYF. The CDR3 coding sequence is TGCAGTGCCTATGGACTAGTCTGGAATACGCAGTATTTT.

This rearrangement joins TRBV24-1 to TRBJ2-5; 11 bases are a match to TRBD2. Germline CDR1 and CDR2: KGHDR and SFDVKD. V was pared by 4 bases and J by 4 bases, with 7 bases of the junction left unmatched. CDR3 length: 16 amino acids. In DNA form, the CDR3 reads TGTGCCACCAGTGAGACTAGCGGGGTAACTAGAGAGACCCAGTACTTC. Translated: CATSETSGVTRETQYF.

CDR3 residues: CASSPRRGPTGELFF. In DNA form, the CDR3 reads TGCGCCAGCAGCCCCCGACGAGGACCGACCGGGGAGCTGTTTTTT. The chain is built from TRBV4-3 and TRBJ2-2; the D is unclear. This CDR3 has 15 residues. With 4 bases removed from V and 5 bases from J, the gap between germline ends came to 14 bases. CDR1 and CDR2 (germline): LGHNA, YSLEER.

The chain carries TRBV28 and TRBJ2-3; 7 nucleotides align to TRBD2. The CDR3 spans 18 residues. Germline loops: CDR1 MDHEN, CDR2 SYDVKM. J was trimmed by 0 bases and V by 6 bases; bases with no gene match: 15. CDR3 in DNA: TGTGCCAGCAGATATATTGGGCGGGACTACCTGAGCACAGATACGCAGTATTTT. Translation: CASRYIGRDYLSTDTQYF.

This clonotype was counted a few times. The rearrangement uses TRBV4-3 and TRBJ2-3, with D possibly matching TRBD2 (5 bases). Germline CDR1 LGHNA, CDR2 YSLEER. The CDR3 loop spans 15 amino acids. V lost 0 bases and J lost 6, with 13 bases in between. CDR3 sequence reads: CASSQDAAIADTQYF. The DNA for the CDR3 is TGCGCCAGCAGCCAAGATGCGGCCATAGCGGATACGCAGTATTTT.

This clonotype was observed a handful of times. The chain carries TRBV4-3 and TRBJ1-2, with TRBD1 identical over 10 bases. The CDR3 has 19 residues. Germline V CDR1 and CDR2: LGHNA, YSLEER. V shed 1 base, J shed 6 bases, and the junction held 17 bases outside the gene matches. Written as DNA, the CDR3 is TGCGCCAGCAGCCAAGTGATGGGCCCGACAGGGGGCGAGTACGATGGCTACACCTTC. Its protein product is CASSQVMGPTGGEYDGYTF.

On this clonotype itself: The CDR3 ends on some other residue instead of the conserved phenylalanine or tryptophan, so this is likely a read error. This chain joins TRBV5-1 and TRBJ2-5, with 12 bases matching TRBD2. J lost 7 bases, V lost 0 bases, and 1 base had no gene match. The length of the CDR3 is 14 residues. CDR1 and CDR2 from the germline V gene are SGHRS and YFSETQ. Here the CDR3 DNA reads TGCGCCAGCAGCTTGGAGACTAGCGGGGGGACCCAGTACTTA. Its translation: CASSLETSGGTQYL.

The chain is built from TRBV10-3 and TRBJ2-7; tentative D call: TRBD1 (6 bases). The V end was cut by 4 bases, the J end by 1 base, with 14 bases between. The CDR3 totals 15 residues. The V gene's germline CDR1 is ENHRY and CDR2 SYGVKD. For the CDR3, the DNA is TGTGCCATCAGTGTCGGGATGGACAGATCCTACGAGCAGTACTTC. It yields the protein CAISVGMDRSYEQYF.

The table lists this clonotype with a count of one. V usage is TRBV20-1 and J usage is TRBJ2-7, with TRBD2 matching over 8 bases. The trim removed 6 bases at V and 3 bases at J, leaving 7 bases unmatched. Germline V gives CDR1 DFQATT, CDR2 SNEGSKA (reference sequence). The CDR3 sequence is 13 residues long. The CDR3 coding sequence is TGCAGTGCGAATAGCGGGGAAGGCTACGAGCAGTACTTC. This codes for CSANSGEGYEQYF.

The chain couples TRBV5-6 to TRBJ2-4; 7 nucleotides match TRBD1. V lost 1 base, J lost 10 bases, and 14 bases stayed unmatched. Germline CDR1 is SGHDT and CDR2 is YYEEEE. The CDR3 extends over 16 amino acids. The CDR3 coding sequence is TGTGCCAGCAGCTTGACCCAGGACAGGTCGGCGGGTATTCAGTACTTC. Residues: CASSLTQDRSAGIQYF.

This clonotype turned up a few times. The chain is built from TRBV3-1 and TRBJ2-7; D possibly matches TRBD1 or TRBD2 (5 bases each). The V end was cut by 1 base, the J end by 3 bases, with 10 bases between. CDR3 length: 14 amino acids. Germline V gene sequence: CDR1 LGHDT, CDR2 YNNKEL (reference sequence). CDR3 in DNA: TGTGCCAGCAGCCAAGGTGAGGGGATCTACGAGCAGTACTTC. Its translation: CASSQGEGIYEQYF.

The chain carries TRBV7-2 and TRBJ2-5; 12 nucleotides align to TRBD2. CDR3 length: 15 amino acids. Germline values: CDR1 SGHTA, CDR2 FQGNSA. With 5 bases clipped from V and 5 bases from J, the junction kept 6 bases outside the gene matches. Here the CDR3 reads CASSPRTSGAETQYF. Written as DNA, the CDR3 is TGTGCCAGCAGCCCTCGGACTAGCGGGGCTGAGACCCAGTACTTC.

As to this clonotype: Its ends do not fully match the called genes, so a read error is possible. This rearrangement joins TRBV12-3 or TRBV12-4 to TRBJ2-6; 7 nucleotides line up with TRBD1. This CDR3 has 16 residues. CDR3 nucleotide sequence: TGTGCCAGCAGTACAGGGGCCATCTCTGCGGCCAACGTCCTGACTTTC. Translating it yields CASSTGAISAANVLTF.

This chain joins TRBV10-3 and TRBJ2-1; 9 bases are shared with TRBD2. Germline CDR1 reads ENHRY; CDR2 reads SYGVKD. This CDR3 has 13 residues. V gave up 9 bases and J gave up 6 bases; unmatched junction bases: 6. The CDR3 nucleotides are TGTGCCATTGCGGGGGGGCTTGTCAATGAGCAGTTCTTC. Its translation is CAIAGGLVNEQFF.

The rearrangement joins TRBV4-3 to TRBJ2-7; D is ambiguous. The germline CDR1 and CDR2 sequences are LGHNA and YSLEER. Trimming removed 0 bases at V and 5 bases at J, with 14 bases between. The CDR3 extends over 15 amino acids. CDR3 loop: CASSQDGSSRDEQYF. In nucleotides, the CDR3 is TGCGCCAGCAGCCAAGATGGAAGTAGTAGGGACGAGCAGTACTTC.

This clonotype was found a few times. The chain joins TRBV12-3 or TRBV12-4 to TRBJ1-1, with 7 bases lining up with TRBD1. After removal of 5 bases from V and 5 bases from J, the junction contained 11 bases not matched to a gene. The CDR3 is 15 amino acids. The CDR3 nucleotides are TGTGCCAGCAGTCCCGGGACAGTGTCGGGGACTGAAGCTTTCTTT. This encodes CASSPGTVSGTEAFF.

This chain joins TRBV20-1 and TRBJ2-5; 9 positions match TRBD2. CDR1 DFQATT and CDR2 SNEGSKA come from the germline V gene (reference sequence). The CDR3 is 14 residues long. The V segment lost 5 bases and the J segment 11 bases; nucleotides outside the gene matches: 15. Here the CDR3 DNA reads TGCAGTGCTTTTCGCGGGGGGGCCACTTACGGGCAGTACTTC. This gives the protein CSAFRGGATYGQYF.

The genes are TRBV27 and TRBJ2-1; D gene ambiguous. V was trimmed by 5 bases and J by 9 bases, leaving 23 bases between them. This CDR3 contains 16 residues. Germline CDR1 is MNHEY and CDR2 is SMNVEV (reference sequence). The CDR3 region is CASSPPGLVGLGEQFF. The CDR3 coding sequence is TGTGCCAGCAGTCCCCCCGGGCTAGTGGGCCTCGGTGAGCAGTTCTTC.

Worth noting for this clonotype: At one boundary the junction diverges from the germline segment, which might be a read error. The rearrangement joins TRBV6-2 or TRBV6-3 to TRBJ2-1; D gene uncertain. CDR3 length equals 12 residues. Per the germline V gene, CDR1 is MNHEY and CDR2 is SVGEGT. The CDR3, as DNA: TGTACCAGCAGTGAACGAAACAATGAGCAGTTCTTC. Protein product: CTSSERNNEQFF.

The chain couples TRBV28 to TRBJ2-5; 7 nucleotides agree with TRBD2. CDR1 and CDR2 (germline): MDHEN, SYDVKM. This CDR3 spans 14 amino acids. J lost 5 bases, V lost 4 bases, and 7 bases had no gene match. The CDR3 bases are TGTGCCAGCAGTTCCCGGGGGGTTGGGGAGACCCAGTACTTC. Translated: CASSSRGVGETQYF.

The chain uses TRBV3-1 and TRBJ2-3; 10 bases match TRBD2. With V trimmed by 0 bases and J by 0 bases, 6 bases remained unmatched. The CDR3 spans 18 residues. Germline V CDR1 and CDR2: LGHDT, YNNKEL (reference sequence). In DNA, the CDR3 is TGTGCCAGCAGCCAAGATCCCCGGACTAGCGGCAGCACAGATACGCAGTATTTT. Encoded protein: CASSQDPRTSGSTDTQYF.

The chain joins TRBV20-1 to TRBJ1-1; TRBD1 is a possible D gene (5 bases). This CDR3 comprises 15 residues. With 1 base removed from V and 1 base from J, the gap between germline ends came to 13 bases. From germline, CDR1 is DFQATT and CDR2 SNEGSKA (reference sequence). The CDR3: CSARADSWSNTEAFF. The CDR3 DNA reads TGCAGTGCTAGAGCAGACAGTTGGTCGAACACTGAAGCTTTCTTT.

This chain connects TRBV20-1 to TRBJ2-1; 9 positions agree with TRBD1. Losses at the gene ends were 6 bases for V and 11 bases for J; bases not matched to a gene: 14. Germline V lookup: CDR1 DFQATT, CDR2 SNEGSKA (reference sequence). The CDR3 totals 14 residues. The CDR3 DNA reads TGCAGTGCGATACCGGGACAGGGTTTCGTAAAGCAGTTCTTC. Translating it yields CSAIPGQGFVKQFF.

This clonotype was observed a few times. This chain links TRBV6-2 or TRBV6-3 with TRBJ2-1; either TRBD1 or TRBD2 may fit D (5 bases each). Trimming took 5 bases from V and 6 from J, leaving 11 bases between them. This CDR3 has 13 amino acids. CDR1 is MNHEY, CDR2 SVGEGT, per germline. The CDR3 reads CASSGGPSNEQFF. CDR3 bases: TGTGCCAGCAGTGGGGGACCTTCCAATGAGCAGTTCTTC.